This T cell receptor (beta chain) was identified in a study of vaccination effects on CD4 cells after COVID-19. For the study at large: Either the mRNA-1273 or the BNT162b2 vaccine was given to participants as two doses. Study conclusions and caveats: Clones of infection and vaccine origin contracted markedly late after vaccination.

Ahead of sequencing, the ViraFEST assay grew antigen-specific CD4+ T cells using viral peptide pools. Isolating CD4+ T cells followed 9 to 11 days of culture. SARS-CoV-2 infection was confirmed by PCR in the person between March and December 2020. The CDR3 runs 14 residues. V lost 0 bases, J lost 1 base, and 8 bases lay in between. Germline CDR1 reads SGHRS; CDR2 reads YFSETQ. As to this clone: The target antigen is unknown.

Clones were read by immunoSEQ multiplex PCR, and TCRdb kept only the in-frame ones, dropping some. The sample contains 20,000 to 25,000 clones, less than 85% of which appear only once. This chain links TRBV5-1 with TRBJ2-7, with no clear D. This clonotype was obtained from a human donor who had a prior SARS-CoV-2 infection. The sample consisted of CD4+ T cells from PBMCs cultured with a peptide pool, taken before COVID-19 vaccination. DNA for the CDR3: TGCGCCAGCAGCTTGGTAGTGGATTCCTACGAGCAGTACTTC. This gives the protein CASSLVVDSYEQYF.